The T cell receptor beta chain described here comes from a study of blood T cell repertoires in COVID-19. TCRdb's copy holds only in-frame clones and misses some; the assay was immunoSEQ multiplex PCR. The sample records about 240,000 clones, about 79% being singletons. The receptor's source is an elderly woman with acute or convalescent COVID-19. The material sequenced was peripheral blood.

CDR3 nucleotides: TGTGCCAGCAGCTTAGGGGGGACAGGGGGCGCAGAGACCCAGTACTTC. It translates to CASSLGGTGGAETQYF. The V call is TRBV5-6, the J call TRBJ2-5; TRBD1 matches 12 bases. Germline trimming cut 2 bases from V and 4 bases from J; bases unmatched to any gene: 6. The germline V gene encodes CDR1 SGHDT and CDR2 YYEEEE. The CDR3 is 16 amino acids.